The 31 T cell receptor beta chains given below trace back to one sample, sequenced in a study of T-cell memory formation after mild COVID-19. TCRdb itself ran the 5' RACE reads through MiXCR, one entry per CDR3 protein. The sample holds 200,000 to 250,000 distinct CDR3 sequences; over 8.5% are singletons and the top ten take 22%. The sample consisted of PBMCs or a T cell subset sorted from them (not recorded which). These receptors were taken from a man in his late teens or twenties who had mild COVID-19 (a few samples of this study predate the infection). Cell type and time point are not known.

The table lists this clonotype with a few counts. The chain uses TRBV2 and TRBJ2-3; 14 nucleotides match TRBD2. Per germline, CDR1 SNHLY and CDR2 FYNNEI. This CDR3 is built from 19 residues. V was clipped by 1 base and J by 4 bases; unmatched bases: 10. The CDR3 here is CASSEGLAGGPSTADTQYF. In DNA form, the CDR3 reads TGTGCCAGCAGTGAAGGACTAGCGGGGGGGCCGTCTACCGCAGATACGCAGTATTTT.

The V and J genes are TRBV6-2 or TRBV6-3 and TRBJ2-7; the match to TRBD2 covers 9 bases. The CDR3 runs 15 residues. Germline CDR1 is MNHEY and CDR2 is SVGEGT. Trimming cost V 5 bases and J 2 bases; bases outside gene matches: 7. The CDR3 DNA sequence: TGTGCCAGCAGTCCACAAGCGGGGGGTCCCTACGAGCAGTACTTC. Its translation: CASSPQAGGPYEQYF.

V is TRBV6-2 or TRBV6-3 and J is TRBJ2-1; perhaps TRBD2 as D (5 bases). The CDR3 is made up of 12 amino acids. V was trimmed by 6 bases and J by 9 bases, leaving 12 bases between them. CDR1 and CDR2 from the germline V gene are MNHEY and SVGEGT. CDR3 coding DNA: TGTGCCAGCAGAACCCTAGAGGGTGAGCAGTTCTTC. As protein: CASRTLEGEQFF.

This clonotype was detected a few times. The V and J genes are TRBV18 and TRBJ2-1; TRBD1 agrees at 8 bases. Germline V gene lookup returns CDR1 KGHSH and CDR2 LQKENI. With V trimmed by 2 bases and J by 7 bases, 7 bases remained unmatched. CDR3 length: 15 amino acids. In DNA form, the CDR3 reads TGTGCCAGCTCACCAACGGGACAGGAGCCGAATGAGCAGTTCTTC. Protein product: CASSPTGQEPNEQFF. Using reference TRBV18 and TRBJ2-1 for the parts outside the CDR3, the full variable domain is NAGVMQNPRHLVRRRGQEARLRCSPMKGHSHVYWYRQLPEEGLKFMVYLQKENIIDESGMPKERFSAEFPKEGPSILRIQQVVRGDSAAYFCASSPTGQEPNEQFFGPGTRLTVL.

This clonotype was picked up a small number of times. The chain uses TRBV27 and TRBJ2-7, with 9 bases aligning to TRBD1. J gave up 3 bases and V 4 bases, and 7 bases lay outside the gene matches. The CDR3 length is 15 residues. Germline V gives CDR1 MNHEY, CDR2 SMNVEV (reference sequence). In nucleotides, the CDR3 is TGTGCCAGCAGTTCTCGTCCGGGACAGGGCTACGAGCAGTACTTC. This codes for CASSSRPGQGYEQYF.

Here the CDR3 reads CAWIRRSGNTIYF. CDR3 nucleotides: TGTGCCTGGATCCGTCGTTCTGGAAACACCATATATTTT. The chain combines TRBV30 with TRBJ1-3; D is unclear. Per the germline V gene, CDR1 is GTSNPN and CDR2 is SVGIG (reference sequence). V was clipped by 4 bases and J by 1 base, with 8 bases between them. The CDR3 consists of 13 residues.

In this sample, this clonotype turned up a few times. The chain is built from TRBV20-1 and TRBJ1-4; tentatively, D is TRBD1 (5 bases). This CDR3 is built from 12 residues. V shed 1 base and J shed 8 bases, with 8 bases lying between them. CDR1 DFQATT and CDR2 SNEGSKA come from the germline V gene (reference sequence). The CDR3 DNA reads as TGCAGTGCTAGAGGGCAGGGAGAAAAACTGTTTTTT. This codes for CSARGQGEKLFF.

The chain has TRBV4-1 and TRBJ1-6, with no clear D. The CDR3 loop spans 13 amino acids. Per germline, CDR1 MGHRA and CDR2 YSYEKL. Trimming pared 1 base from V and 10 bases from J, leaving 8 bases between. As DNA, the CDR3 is TGCGCCAGCAGCCAAGGGGCGCGCTCACCCCTCCACTTT. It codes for CASSQGARSPLHF.

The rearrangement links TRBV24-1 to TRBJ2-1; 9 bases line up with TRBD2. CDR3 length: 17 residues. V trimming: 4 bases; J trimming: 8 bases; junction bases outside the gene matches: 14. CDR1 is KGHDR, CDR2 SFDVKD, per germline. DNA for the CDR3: TGTGCCACCAGTGAGGGGGGAAGCGGGAGGTCGGCCGATGAGCAGTTCTTC. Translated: CATSEGGSGRSADEQFF.

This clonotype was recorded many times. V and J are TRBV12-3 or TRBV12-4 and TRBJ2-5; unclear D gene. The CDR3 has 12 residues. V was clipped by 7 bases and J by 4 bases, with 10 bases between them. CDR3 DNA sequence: TGTGCCAGCACCCCTAATGGAGAGACCCAGTACTTC. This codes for CASTPNGETQYF.

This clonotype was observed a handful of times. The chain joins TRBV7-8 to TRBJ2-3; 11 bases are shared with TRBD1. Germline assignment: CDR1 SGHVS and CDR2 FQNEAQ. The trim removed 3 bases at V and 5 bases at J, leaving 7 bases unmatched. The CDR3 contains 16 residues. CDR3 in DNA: TGTGCCAGCAGCTTCCGCGGACAGGGGGCTGGAGATACGCAGTATTTT. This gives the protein CASSFRGQGAGDTQYF.

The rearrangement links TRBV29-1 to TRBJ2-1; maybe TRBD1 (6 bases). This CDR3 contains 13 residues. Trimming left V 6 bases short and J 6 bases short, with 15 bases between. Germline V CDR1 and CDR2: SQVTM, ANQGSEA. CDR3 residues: CSVDKDSVNEQFF. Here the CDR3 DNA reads TGCAGCGTAGATAAGGACAGCGTCAATGAGCAGTTCTTC.

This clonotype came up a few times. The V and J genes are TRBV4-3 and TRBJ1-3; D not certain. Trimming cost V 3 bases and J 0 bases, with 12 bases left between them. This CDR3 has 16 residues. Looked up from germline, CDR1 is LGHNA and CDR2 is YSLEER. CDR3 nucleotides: TGCGCCAGCAGCCAGAAAATCGAGGTCTCTGGAAACACCATATATTTT. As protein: CASSQKIEVSGNTIYF.

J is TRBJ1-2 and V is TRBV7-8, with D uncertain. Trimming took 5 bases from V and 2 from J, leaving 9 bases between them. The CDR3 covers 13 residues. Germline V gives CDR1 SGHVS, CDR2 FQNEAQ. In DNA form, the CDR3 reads TGTGCCAGCAGCCCCGGTTCAAACTATGGCTACACCTTC. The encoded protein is CASSPGSNYGYTF.

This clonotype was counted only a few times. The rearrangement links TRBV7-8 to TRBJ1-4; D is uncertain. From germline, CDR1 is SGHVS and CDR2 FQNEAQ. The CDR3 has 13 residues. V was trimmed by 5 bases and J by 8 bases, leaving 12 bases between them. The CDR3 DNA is TGTGCCAGCAGCGAGCTGAGGAGCGAAAAACTGTTTTTT. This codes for CASSELRSEKLFF. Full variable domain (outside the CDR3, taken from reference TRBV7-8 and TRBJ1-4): GAGVSQSPRYKVAKRGQDVALRCDPISGHVSLFWYQQALGQGPEFLTYFQNEAQLDKSGLPSDRFFAERPEGSVSTLKIQRTQQEDSAVYLCASSELRSEKLFFGSGTQLSVL.

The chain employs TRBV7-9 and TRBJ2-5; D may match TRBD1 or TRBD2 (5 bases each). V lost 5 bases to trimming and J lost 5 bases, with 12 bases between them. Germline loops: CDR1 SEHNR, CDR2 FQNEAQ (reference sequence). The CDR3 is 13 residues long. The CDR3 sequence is CASSKRDEETQYF. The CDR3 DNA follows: TGTGCCAGCAGCAAAAGGGACGAGGAGACCCAGTACTTC.

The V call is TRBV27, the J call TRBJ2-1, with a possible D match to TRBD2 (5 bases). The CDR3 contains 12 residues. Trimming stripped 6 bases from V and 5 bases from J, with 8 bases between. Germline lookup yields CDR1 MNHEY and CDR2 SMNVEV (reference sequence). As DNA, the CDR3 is TGTGCCAGCAGCGGACTCGACAATGAGCAGTTCTTC. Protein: CASSGLDNEQFF.

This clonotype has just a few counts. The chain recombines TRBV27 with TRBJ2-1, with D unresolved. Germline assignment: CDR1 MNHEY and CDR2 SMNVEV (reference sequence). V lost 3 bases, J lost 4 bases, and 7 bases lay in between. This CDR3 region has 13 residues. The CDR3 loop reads CASSFSEYNEQFF. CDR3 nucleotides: TGTGCCAGCAGTTTTTCGGAGTACAATGAGCAGTTCTTC.

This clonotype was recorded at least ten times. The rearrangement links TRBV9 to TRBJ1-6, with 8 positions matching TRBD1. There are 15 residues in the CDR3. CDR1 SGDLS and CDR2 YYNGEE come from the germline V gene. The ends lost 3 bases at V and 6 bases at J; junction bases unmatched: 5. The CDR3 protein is CASSERDRLNSPLHF. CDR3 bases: TGTGCCAGCAGCGAACGGGACAGGCTTAATTCACCCCTCCACTTT.

CDR3 amino acids: CASTWGGDYEQYF. CDR3 bases: TGTGCCAGCACCTGGGGGGGGGACTACGAGCAGTACTTC. The rearrangement uses TRBV12-3 or TRBV12-4 and TRBJ2-7; TRBD2 aligns across 7 bases. The V segment lost 7 bases and the J segment 3 bases; nucleotides outside the gene matches: 6. The CDR3 runs 13 residues.

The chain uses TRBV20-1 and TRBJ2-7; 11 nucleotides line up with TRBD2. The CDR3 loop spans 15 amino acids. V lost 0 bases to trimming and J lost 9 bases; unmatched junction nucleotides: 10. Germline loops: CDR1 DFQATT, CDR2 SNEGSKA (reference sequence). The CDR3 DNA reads TGCAGTGCTAGAGATGGTCTAGCGGGGGGCAACATGCAGTACGTC. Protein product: CSARDGLAGGNMQYV.

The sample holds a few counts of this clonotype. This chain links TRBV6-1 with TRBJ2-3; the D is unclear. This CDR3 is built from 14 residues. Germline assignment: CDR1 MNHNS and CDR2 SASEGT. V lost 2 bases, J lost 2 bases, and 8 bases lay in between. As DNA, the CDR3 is TGTGCCAGCAGTGAACGAATATCCACAGATACGCAGTATTTT. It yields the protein CASSERISTDTQYF.

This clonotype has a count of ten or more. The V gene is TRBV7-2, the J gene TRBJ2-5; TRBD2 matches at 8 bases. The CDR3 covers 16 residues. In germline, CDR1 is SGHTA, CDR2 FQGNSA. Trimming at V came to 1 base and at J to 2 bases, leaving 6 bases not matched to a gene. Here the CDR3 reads CASSLVRASGQETQYF. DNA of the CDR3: TGTGCCAGCAGCTTAGTTCGGGCTAGCGGGCAAGAGACCCAGTACTTC. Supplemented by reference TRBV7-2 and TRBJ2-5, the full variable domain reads GAGVSQSPSNKVTEKGKDVELRCDPISGHTALYWYRQSLGQGLEFLIYFQGNSAPDKSGLPSDRFSAERTGGSVSTLTIQRTQQEDSAVYLCASSLVRASGQETQYFGPGTRLLVL.

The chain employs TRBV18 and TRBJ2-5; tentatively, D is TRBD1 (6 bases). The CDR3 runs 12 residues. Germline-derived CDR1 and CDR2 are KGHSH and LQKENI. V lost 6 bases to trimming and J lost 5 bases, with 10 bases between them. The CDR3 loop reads CASSDRSETQYF. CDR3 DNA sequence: TGTGCCAGCTCCGACAGGTCTGAGACCCAGTACTTC.

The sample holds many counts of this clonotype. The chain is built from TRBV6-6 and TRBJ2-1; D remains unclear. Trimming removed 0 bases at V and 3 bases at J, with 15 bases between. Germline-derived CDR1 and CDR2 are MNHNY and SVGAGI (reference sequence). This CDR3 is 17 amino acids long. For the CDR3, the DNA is TGTGCCAGCAGTTACTCCCTTCAGAGGCCGGACTACAATGAGCAGTTCTTC. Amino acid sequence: CASSYSLQRPDYNEQFF.

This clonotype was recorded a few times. This CDR3 reads CASSISDARGTEAFF. The CDR3 coding sequence is TGCGCCAGCAGTATTTCGGATGCCAGAGGCACTGAAGCTTTCTTT. V usage is TRBV5-1 and J usage is TRBJ1-1, with D hard to call. The CDR3 totals 15 residues. V was pared by 5 bases and J by 4 bases, with 18 bases between. CDR1 SGHRS and CDR2 YFSETQ come from the germline V gene.

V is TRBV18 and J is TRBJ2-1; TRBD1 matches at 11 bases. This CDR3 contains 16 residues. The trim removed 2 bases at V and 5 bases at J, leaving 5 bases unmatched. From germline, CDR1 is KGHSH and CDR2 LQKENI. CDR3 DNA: TGTGCCAGCTCACCAGTGGGACAGGGGGGAAACAATGAGCAGTTCTTC. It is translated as CASSPVGQGGNNEQFF.

CDR3 region: CASSQGVVQGGYEQYF. CDR3 in DNA: TGCGCCAGCAGCCAGGGAGTGGTGCAGGGCGGGTACGAGCAGTACTTC. The chain links TRBV4-1 to TRBJ2-7, with D perhaps TRBD1 or TRBD2 (5 bases each). Trimming left V 3 bases short and J 4 bases short, with 19 bases between. Germline V lookup: CDR1 MGHRA, CDR2 YSYEKL. This CDR3 spans 16 amino acids.

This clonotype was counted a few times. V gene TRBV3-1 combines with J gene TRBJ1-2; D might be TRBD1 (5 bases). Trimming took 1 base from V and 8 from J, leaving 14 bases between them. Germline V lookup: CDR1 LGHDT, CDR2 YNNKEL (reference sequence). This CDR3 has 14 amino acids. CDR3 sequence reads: CASSQGLARAGYTF. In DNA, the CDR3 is TGTGCCAGCAGCCAAGGGCTGGCCAGGGCAGGCTACACCTTC.

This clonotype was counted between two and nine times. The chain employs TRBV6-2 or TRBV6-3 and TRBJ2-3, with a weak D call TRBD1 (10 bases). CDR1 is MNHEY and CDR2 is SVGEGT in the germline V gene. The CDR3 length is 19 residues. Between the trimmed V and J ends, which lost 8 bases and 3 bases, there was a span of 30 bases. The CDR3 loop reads CASGTGALAGPPETDTQYF. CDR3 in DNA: TGTGCCAGCGGGACAGGGGCGCTAGCGGGGCCTCCGGAGACAGATACGCAGTATTTT.

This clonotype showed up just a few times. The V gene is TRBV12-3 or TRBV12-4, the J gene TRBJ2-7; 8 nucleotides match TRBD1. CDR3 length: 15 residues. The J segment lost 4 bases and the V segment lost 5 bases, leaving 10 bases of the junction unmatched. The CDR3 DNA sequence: TGTGCCAGCAGTCATGGGAGGACAGGGCAATACGAGCAGTACTTC. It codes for CASSHGRTGQYEQYF.